What follows is one T cell receptor (beta chain) and its context. Its antigen is not known. This CDR3 spans 17 amino acids. V lost 1 base to trimming and J lost 2 bases; unmatched junction nucleotides: 9. Germline V gene data show CDR1 as LNHNV and CDR2 as YYDKDF (reference sequence). This specimen comes from a study of T cell responses to AZD1222 COVID-19 vaccine. Points from the study as a whole: Receipt of two AZD1222 doses was followed by a rise in Spike-specific TCR breadth and depth. Clonal diversity was possibly underestimated, and white British individuals and females predominated among donors.

The repertoire was sequenced with immunoSEQ multiplex PCR; TCRdb's copy has only in-frame clones and lacks some. Of over 120,000 clones listed, about 90% are singletons. This sequence originates from an adult who received the AZD1222 COVID-19 vaccine. Sequenced here: peripheral blood, sampled 28 days after the second AZD1222 dose. The chain is built from TRBV15 and TRBJ2-5; TRBD1 aligns across 8 bases. In DNA form, the CDR3 reads TGTGCCACCAGCAGAGGCCTCTTCAGGGGGCGACAAGAGACCCAGTACTTC. Amino acids: CATSRGLFRGRQETQYF.